This TCR beta chain was sequenced during a study of OX40 agonist ivuxolimab in advanced cancers. Background on the study: Around 40% of patients had received prior checkpoint inhibitor therapy.

Overall study results and limits: Within 6 weeks, CD4+ and CD8+ blood T cells expanded clonally at 0.1 to 3.0 mg/kg.

With respect to this clone: Antigen specificity is unknown.

This table comes from immunoSEQ multiplex PCR, and its TCRdb copy is limited to in-frame clones, with some not included. The sample holds 80,000 to 95,000 clones, roughly 87% seen once. Germline V gives CDR1 LNHDA, CDR2 SQIVND (reference sequence). CDR3 length: 16 amino acids. Trimming cost V 5 bases and J 11 bases; bases outside gene matches: 16. The chain employs TRBV19 and TRBJ1-5; TRBD1 matches 9 bases. Specimen: CD4+ or CD8+ T cells sorted from blood, collected in a trial of the OX40 agonist ivuxolimab. The clonotype was recovered from an adult with an advanced solid tumor such as melanoma, head and neck, liver or kidney cancer. The CDR3 DNA reads TGTGCCAGTAGTGCCTCCCGGGACAGGGCGATGGTGGCCCAGCATTTT. It codes for CASSASRDRAMVAQHF.